This TCR beta chain comes out of a study of cytomegalovirus exposure and HLA in healthy donors. Study-level points and caveats: Overall, approximately 150 TCR beta chains were annotated as cytomegalovirus-associated.

The germline V gene has CDR1 SGDLS and CDR2 YYNGEE. The CDR3 is 15 residues long. Trimming shortened V by 4 bases and J by 4 bases, and 17 bases separated the two germline ends. At collection, donors were nominally healthy, but unrecorded immune exposures were probable. The primer mix had 60 Vbeta and 13 Jbeta primers. The protocol was immunoSEQ multiplex PCR, while the TCRdb copy is restricted to in-frame clones and leaves out a portion. The table includes about 120,000 clones, 79% detected once. Turning to this clone: Its antigen is not identified.

The sequencing input was PBMCs. The chain recombines TRBV9 with TRBJ1-2, with D perhaps matching TRBD1 (6 bases). The clonotype comes from a man aged 18 to 29 in good health and CMV-seronegative. The DNA of the CDR3 is TGTGCCAGCAGCCCAGGGACAATAACTGTCTATGGCTACACCTTC. This gives the protein CASSPGTITVYGYTF.